Presented here are 21 T cell receptor beta chains from one specimen sequenced in a study of T cells after yellow fever vaccination. TCRdb ran MiXCR on the 5' RACE reads and lists one entry per CDR3 protein. The sample lists around 68,000 distinct CDR3 sequences, about 7.3% occurring once. The specimen comprised CD8+ T cells sorted from PBMCs, sampled 10 days after the first yellow fever vaccination. These TCRs come from a man aged 18 to 29 who received the YFV17D yellow fever vaccine.

Only a few counts were recorded for this clonotype. The chain combines TRBV19 with TRBJ1-1; D is uncertain. The V end was cut by 7 bases, the J end by 5 bases, with 14 bases between. The V gene's germline CDR1 is LNHDA and CDR2 SQIVND (reference sequence). CDR3 length: 13 residues. The DNA of the CDR3 is TGTGCCAGTACCCCAGGACGCAGTACTGAAGCTTTCTTT. Translating it yields CASTPGRSTEAFF.

Ten or more counts support this clonotype. This chain joins TRBV7-3 and TRBJ2-3, with TRBD2 identical over 8 bases. The CDR3 has 15 residues. The trim removed 3 bases at V and 0 bases at J, leaving 2 bases unmatched. Germline CDR1 SGHTA, CDR2 FQGTGA. CDR3 DNA: TGTGCCAGCAGCTTGAGCGGGGGAAGCACAGATACGCAGTATTTT. Protein product: CASSLSGGSTDTQYF. Combining the CDR3 with reference TRBV7-3 and TRBJ2-3 gives the whole variable domain GAGVSQTPSNKVTEKGKYVELRCDPISGHTALYWYRQSLGQGPEFLIYFQGTGAADDSGLPNDRFFAVRPEGSVSTLKIQRTERGDSAVYLCASSLSGGSTDTQYFGPGTRLTVL.

This clonotype appeared many times. The chain is built from TRBV6-5 and TRBJ2-5; 14 bases are shared with TRBD2. V lost 0 bases, J lost 4 bases, and 1 base stayed unmatched. The CDR3 consists of 16 residues. Germline V CDR1 and CDR2: MNHEY, SVGAGI. Here the CDR3 DNA reads TGTGCCAGCAGTTACTCCGGGACTAGCGGGGGAGAGACCCAGTACTTC. It yields the protein CASSYSGTSGGETQYF.

The chain employs TRBV3-1 and TRBJ2-4, with TRBD1 matching 8 bases. V lost 1 base, J lost 2 bases, and 4 bases stayed unmatched. The CDR3 runs 16 residues. Germline CDR1 is LGHDT and CDR2 is YNNKEL (reference sequence). The DNA for the CDR3 is TGTGCCAGCAGCCAAGTCAGGGGGCTAACCAAAAACATTCAGTACTTC. This gives the protein CASSQVRGLTKNIQYF.

Details on this clonotype: A much larger clone lies one base from this, so it may be a read error. V usage is TRBV10-3 and J usage is TRBJ1-5; D is unclear. This CDR3 has 13 residues. V lost 4 bases and J 6 bases, leaving 10 bases between the germline ends. Germline V gene lookup returns CDR1 ENHRY and CDR2 SYGVKD. Here the CDR3 DNA reads TGTGCCATCAGTGTAACAGTAACTCAGCCCCAGCATTTT. Its protein is CAISVTVTQPQHF.

This clonotype was counted at least ten times. The chain combines TRBV27 with TRBJ1-5; TRBD1 agrees at 8 bases. In germline, CDR1 is MNHEY, CDR2 SMNVEV (reference sequence). This CDR3 spans 15 amino acids. After removal of 7 bases from V and 2 bases from J, the junction contained 7 bases not matched to a gene. CDR3 in DNA: TGTGCCAGCACGACAGGGGAGGGTGGCAATCAGCCCCAGCATTTT. Translation: CASTTGEGGNQPQHF.

This clonotype was recorded many times. This CDR3 reads CASSYSGRAYGYTF. CDR3 in DNA: TGTGCCAGCAGTTACTCCGGCAGGGCTTATGGCTACACCTTC. The rearrangement links TRBV6-2 or TRBV6-3 to TRBJ1-2, with D maybe TRBD1 (5 bases). Trimming removed 0 bases from V and 5 bases from J, with 10 bases in between. The CDR3 loop spans 14 amino acids. Germline assignment: CDR1 MNHEY and CDR2 SVGEGT.

The chain uses TRBV7-9 and TRBJ1-1; D unclear. The CDR3 covers 13 residues. The V gene's germline CDR1 is SEHNR and CDR2 FQNEAQ (reference sequence). V lost 0 bases, J lost 6 bases, and 8 bases lay in between. The CDR3 loop is CASSLAEASEAFF. CDR3 in DNA: TGTGCCAGCAGCTTAGCGGAGGCGTCTGAAGCTTTCTTT.

V and J are TRBV28 and TRBJ2-5; the D gene is possibly TRBD2 (5 bases). CDR3 length: 18 residues. CDR1 is MDHEN and CDR2 is SYDVKM in the germline V gene. With 4 bases removed from V and 3 bases from J, the gap between germline ends came to 24 bases. The CDR3 sequence is CASSSPFRVRPEEETQYF. CDR3 nucleotides: TGTGCCAGCAGTTCCCCCTTTCGGGTCCGGCCGGAGGAAGAGACCCAGTACTTC.

This clonotype is labeled as medium-sized. The CDR3 reads CATSSKLTITEQFF. DNA for the CDR3: TGTGCCACCAGCAGTAAACTTACGATTACGGAGCAGTTCTTC. The chain combines TRBV15 with TRBJ2-1; D call uncertain. The CDR3 covers 14 residues. Germline V gene sequence: CDR1 LNHNV, CDR2 YYDKDF (reference sequence). V lost 3 bases to trimming and J lost 10 bases, with 16 bases between them. Variable domain in full (rest from reference TRBV15 and TRBJ2-1): DAMVIQNPRYQVTQFGKPVTLSCSQTLNHNVMYWYQQKSSQAPKLLFHYYDKDFNNEADTPDNFQSRRPNTSFCFLDIRSPGLGDTAMYLCATSSKLTITEQFFGPGTRLTVL.

The gene calls are TRBV10-1 and TRBJ1-1; no firm D call. Trimming removed 5 bases at V and 1 base at J, with 8 bases between. The CDR3 contains 13 residues. Germline V gene lookup returns CDR1 WNHNN and CDR2 SYGVQD (reference sequence). CDR3 residues: CASSSRRNTEAFF. CDR3 sequence (DNA): TGCGCCAGCAGTTCACGTCGGAACACTGAAGCTTTCTTT.

This clonotype was recorded at least ten times. CDR3 sequence (DNA): TGCAGCGTTGAAGAGGAGGCCACTGAAGCTTTCTTT. It translates to CSVEEEATEAFF. The chain combines TRBV29-1 with TRBJ1-1; D uncertain. V lost 0 bases to trimming and J lost 4 bases, with 6 bases between them. This CDR3 comprises 12 residues. CDR1 SQVTM and CDR2 ANQGSEA come from the germline V gene.

This clonotype was picked up many times. The gene calls are TRBV7-6 and TRBJ2-3; the match to TRBD2 covers 14 bases. The CDR3 runs to 17 residues. In germline, CDR1 is SGHVS, CDR2 FNYEAQ. J was trimmed by 0 bases and V by 6 bases; bases with no gene match: 5. The CDR3 is CASSPGLAGDSTDTQYF. In nucleotides, the CDR3 is TGTGCCAGCAGTCCGGGACTAGCGGGAGATAGCACAGATACGCAGTATTTT.

There are many counts of this clonotype. V and J are TRBV27 and TRBJ2-1; D gene uncertain. The CDR3 totals 13 residues. CDR1 and CDR2 (germline): MNHEY, SMNVEV (reference sequence). V lost 8 bases to trimming and J lost 4 bases, with 12 bases between them. The CDR3 here is CASGVRVYNEQFF. In DNA form, the CDR3 reads TGTGCCAGCGGGGTTAGGGTGTACAATGAGCAGTTCTTC.

This clonotype showed up just a few times. V and J are TRBV12-3 or TRBV12-4 and TRBJ2-3, with 10 bases that match TRBD2. The CDR3 loop spans 15 amino acids. The junction had 11 bases not matched to a gene; V was cut back by 9 bases and J by 5 bases. CDR3 bases: TGTGCCAGTAAGGGGGCTAGCGGGGGCAGAGATACGCAGTATTTT. The encoded protein is CASKGASGGRDTQYF.

This clonotype ranks as medium-sized. This chain uses TRBV15 with TRBJ2-5; D is ambiguous. V lost 1 base and J lost 9, with 18 bases in between. The CDR3 sequence is 15 residues long. Germline CDR1 reads LNHNV; CDR2 reads YYDKDF (reference sequence). Written as DNA, the CDR3 is TGTGCCACCAGCAGAGTCGAACTTCGCCAAGGGTCCCAGTACTTC. Its protein product is CATSRVELRQGSQYF.

The chain couples TRBV19 to TRBJ2-6; no reliable D call. Germline values: CDR1 LNHDA, CDR2 SQIVND (reference sequence). This CDR3 comprises 15 residues. Deletions cut 5 bases from V and 4 bases from J, with 12 bases between. The CDR3 DNA is TGTGCCAGTAGTCGGACCCTGGGAGGGGCCAACGTCCTGACTTTC. Protein: CASSRTLGGANVLTF.

This clonotype was counted ten times or more. The rearrangement uses TRBV5-1 and TRBJ2-3; 8 positions match TRBD1. Germline CDR1 and CDR2: SGHRS and YFSETQ. The CDR3 consists of 17 residues. J lost 1 base, V lost 2 bases, and 9 bases had no gene match. The CDR3 reads CASSFLRTGSGTDTQYF. DNA for the CDR3: TGCGCCAGCAGCTTCCTGCGGACAGGGTCGGGCACAGATACGCAGTATTTT.

This clonotype was counted ten times or more. The chain combines TRBV4-3 with TRBJ2-3, with 8 positions matching TRBD2. With 5 bases clipped from V and 2 bases from J, the junction kept 6 bases outside the gene matches. This CDR3 comprises 15 residues. CDR1 and CDR2 from the germline V gene are LGHNA and YSLEER. The CDR3 loop reads CASSAGGANTDTQYF. CDR3 sequence (DNA): TGCGCCAGCAGCGCCGGGGGGGCCAACACAGATACGCAGTATTTT.

This clonotype was detected ten times or more. V is TRBV12-5 and J is TRBJ2-1, with 9 bases lining up with TRBD2. CDR3 length equals 16 residues. J lost 2 bases, V lost 4 bases, and 6 bases had no gene match. Germline V gene lookup returns CDR1 LGHNT and CDR2 FRNRAP. The CDR3 DNA is TGTGCTAGTGGTTCCCTCCTAGCGGGGCCCTACAATGAGCAGTTCTTC. This gives the protein CASGSLLAGPYNEQFF.

This clonotype was detected many times. V gene TRBV20-1 combines with J gene TRBJ2-1; 12 positions match TRBD2. Germline V CDR1 and CDR2: DFQATT, SNEGSKA (reference sequence). V lost 5 bases and J lost 3; bases outside the gene matches: 8. The CDR3 contains 16 residues. CDR3 coding DNA: TGCAGTGCTCCTCCAAGGACTAGCGGGGACTACAATGAGCAGTTCTTC. It yields the protein CSAPPRTSGDYNEQFF.